This T cell receptor beta chain was recorded in a study of blood T cell repertoires in COVID-19. Study-wide context: Material from acute and convalescent COVID-19 was sourced from the United States, Italy and Spain.

CDR1 and CDR2 from the germline V gene are SNHLY and FYNNEI. The V and J ends lost 7 bases and 10 bases respectively, with 16 bases between them. The CDR3 loop spans 12 amino acids. Measured with immunoSEQ multiplex PCR; TCRdb has only the in-frame clones, and not every one. There are roughly 46,000 clones in the sample; around 86% occur only once, and roughly 15% lies in the top ten. This clonotype was sampled from a human donor in a cohort sampled during active COVID-19. J is TRBJ1-2 and V is TRBV2, with D unclear. The sample consisted of peripheral blood. In DNA form, the CDR3 reads TGTGCCAGCACCTCGCAGAACCGGGACTACACCTTC. Its translation: CASTSQNRDYTF.